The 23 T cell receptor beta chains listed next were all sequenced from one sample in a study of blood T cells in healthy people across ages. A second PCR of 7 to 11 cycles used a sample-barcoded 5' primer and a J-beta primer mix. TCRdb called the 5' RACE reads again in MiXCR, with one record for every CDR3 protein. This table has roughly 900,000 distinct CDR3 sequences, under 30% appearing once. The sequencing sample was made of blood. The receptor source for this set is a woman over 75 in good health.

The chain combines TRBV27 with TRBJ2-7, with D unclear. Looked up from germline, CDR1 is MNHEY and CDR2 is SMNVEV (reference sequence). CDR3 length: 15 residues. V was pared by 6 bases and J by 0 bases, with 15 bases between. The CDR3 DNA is TGTGCCAGCAGGGTCGGCGACAAGAGCTCCTACGAGCAGTACTTC. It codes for CASRVGDKSSYEQYF.

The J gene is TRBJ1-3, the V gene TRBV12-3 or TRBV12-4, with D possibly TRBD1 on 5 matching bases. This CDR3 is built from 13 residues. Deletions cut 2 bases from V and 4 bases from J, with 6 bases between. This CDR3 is CASSLRGGNTIYF. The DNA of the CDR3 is TGTGCCAGCAGTTTAAGGGGAGGAAACACCATATATTTT.

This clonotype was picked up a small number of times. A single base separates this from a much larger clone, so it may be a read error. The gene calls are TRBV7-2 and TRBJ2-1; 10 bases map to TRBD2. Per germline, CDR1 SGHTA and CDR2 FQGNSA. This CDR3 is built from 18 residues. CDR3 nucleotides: TGTGCCAGCAGCTTAGCACTAGCGGGGCGGAGCTCCTACAGTGAGCAGTTCTTC. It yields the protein CASSLALAGRSSYSEQFF. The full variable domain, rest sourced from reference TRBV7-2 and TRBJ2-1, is GAGVSQSPSNKVTEKGKDVELRCDPISGHTALYWYRQSLGQGLEFLIYFQGNSAPDKSGLPSDRFSAERTGGSVSTLTIQRTQQEDSAVYLCASSLALAGRSSYSEQFFGPGTRLTVL.

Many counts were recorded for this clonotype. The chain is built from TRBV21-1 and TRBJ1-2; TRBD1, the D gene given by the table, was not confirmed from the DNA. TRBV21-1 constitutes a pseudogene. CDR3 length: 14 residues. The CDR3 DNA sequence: TGTGCCAGCAGCTCGACAGGGTCTAACTATGGCTACACCTTC. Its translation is CASSSTGSNYGYTF.

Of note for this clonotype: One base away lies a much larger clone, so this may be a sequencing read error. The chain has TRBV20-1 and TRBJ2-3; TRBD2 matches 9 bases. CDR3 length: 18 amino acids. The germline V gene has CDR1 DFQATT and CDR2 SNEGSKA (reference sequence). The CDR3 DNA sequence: TGCAGTGCTAGAGTGTTTAGAGCGGGGGGCGTTTTTACAGATACGCGGTATTTT. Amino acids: CSARVFRAGGVFTDTRYF.

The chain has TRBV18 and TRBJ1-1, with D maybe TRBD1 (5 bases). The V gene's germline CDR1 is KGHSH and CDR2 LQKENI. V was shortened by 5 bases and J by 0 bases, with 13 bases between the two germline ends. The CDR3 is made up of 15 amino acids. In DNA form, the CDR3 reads TGTGCCAGCTCAGCTGGGACGGGAATGAACACTGAAGCTTTCTTT. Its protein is CASSAGTGMNTEAFF.

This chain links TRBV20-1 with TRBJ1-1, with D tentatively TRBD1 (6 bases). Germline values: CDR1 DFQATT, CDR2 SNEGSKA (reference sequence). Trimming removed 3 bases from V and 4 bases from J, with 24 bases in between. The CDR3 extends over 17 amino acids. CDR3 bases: TGCAGTGCTAGCAGAAACAGGGTCGGTCTTGGTAGCACTGAAGCTTTCTTT. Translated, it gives CSASRNRVGLGSTEAFF.

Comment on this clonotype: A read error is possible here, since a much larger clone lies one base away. For the CDR3, the DNA is TGCGCCAGCAGCCAAATGGAAGGGAAAGCTAACTATGGCTACACCTTC. The encoded protein is CASSQMEGKANYGYTF. The chain joins TRBV4-3 to TRBJ1-2; D unclear. The CDR3 is made up of 16 amino acids. Germline V lookup: CDR1 LGHNA, CDR2 YSLEER. Trimming took off 2 bases at V and 0 bases at J, with 13 bases between the two ends.

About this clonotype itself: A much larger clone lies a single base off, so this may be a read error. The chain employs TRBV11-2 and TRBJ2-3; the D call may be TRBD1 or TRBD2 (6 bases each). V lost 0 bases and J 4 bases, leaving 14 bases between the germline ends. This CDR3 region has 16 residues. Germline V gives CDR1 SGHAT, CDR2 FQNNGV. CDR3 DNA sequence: TGTGCCAGCAGCTTAGATGAGGGGGGACCCGCAGATACGCAGTATTTT. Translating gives CASSLDEGGPADTQYF.

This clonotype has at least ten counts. The CDR3 DNA follows: TGCAGTGCTAGAGATTCCGGGGGCTCCTACAATGAGCAGTTCTTC. It yields the protein CSARDSGGSYNEQFF. This chain connects TRBV20-1 to TRBJ2-1; D may be TRBD2 (6 bases). Germline CDR1 DFQATT, CDR2 SNEGSKA (reference sequence). This CDR3 spans 15 amino acids. V shed 0 bases and J shed 0 bases, with 9 bases lying between them.

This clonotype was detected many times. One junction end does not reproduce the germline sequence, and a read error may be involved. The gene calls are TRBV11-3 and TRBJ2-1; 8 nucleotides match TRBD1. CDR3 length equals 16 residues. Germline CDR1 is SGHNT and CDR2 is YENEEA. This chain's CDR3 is CASTPSRDRTVNVQFF. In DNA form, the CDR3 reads TGTGCCAGCACCCCCTCCCGGGACAGGACTGTTAATGTGCAGTTCTTC.

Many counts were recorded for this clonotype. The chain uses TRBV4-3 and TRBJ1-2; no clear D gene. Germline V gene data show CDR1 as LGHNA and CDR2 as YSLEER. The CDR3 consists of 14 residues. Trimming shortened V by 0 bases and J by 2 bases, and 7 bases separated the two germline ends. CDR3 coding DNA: TGCGCCAGCAGCCAAGACCGACGGAACTATGGCTACACCTTC. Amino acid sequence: CASSQDRRNYGYTF.

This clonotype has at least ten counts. This CDR3 is CASSKESLTGDPLSTDTQYF. The CDR3 DNA sequence: TGTGCCAGCAGCAAAGAAAGTTTGACAGGGGACCCCCTCAGCACAGATACGCAGTATTTT. This chain uses TRBV21-1 with TRBJ2-3; the table calls TRBD1, which could not be checked here. TRBV21-1 is designated a pseudogene. This CDR3 contains 20 residues.

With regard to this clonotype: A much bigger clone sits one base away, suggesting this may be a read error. CDR3 nucleotides: TGTGCCAGCAGTGCGGGACAGGGCGGTAACAATGGCTACACCTTC. Protein product: CASSAGQGGNNGYTF. The chain uses TRBV6-5 and TRBJ1-2, with TRBD1 matching 9 bases. CDR3 length: 15 amino acids. Germline CDR1 is MNHEY and CDR2 is SVGAGI.

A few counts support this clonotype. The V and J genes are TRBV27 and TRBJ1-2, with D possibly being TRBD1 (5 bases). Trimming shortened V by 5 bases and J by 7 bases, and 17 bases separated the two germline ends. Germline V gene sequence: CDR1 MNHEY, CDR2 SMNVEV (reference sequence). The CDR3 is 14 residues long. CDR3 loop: CASSRVEGLGGYTF. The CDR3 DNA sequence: TGTGCCAGCAGTCGCGTGGAGGGGCTGGGTGGCTACACCTTC.

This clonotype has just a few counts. CDR3 amino acids: CASSFLGHGGELFF. In DNA form, the CDR3 reads TGTGCCAGCAGCTTCTTAGGGCATGGCGGGGAGCTGTTTTTT. The chain couples TRBV7-2 to TRBJ2-2; D ambiguous. Trimming took 3 bases from V and 7 from J, leaving 12 bases between them. CDR3 length: 14 amino acids. The V gene's germline CDR1 is SGHTA and CDR2 FQGNSA.

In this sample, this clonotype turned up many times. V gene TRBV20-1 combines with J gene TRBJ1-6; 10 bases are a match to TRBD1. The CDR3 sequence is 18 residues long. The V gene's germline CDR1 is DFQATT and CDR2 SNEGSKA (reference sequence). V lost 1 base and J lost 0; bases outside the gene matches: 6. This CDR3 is CSARARQGARSYNSPLHF. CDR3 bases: TGCAGTGCTAGAGCCAGACAGGGGGCACGCTCCTATAATTCACCCCTCCACTTT.

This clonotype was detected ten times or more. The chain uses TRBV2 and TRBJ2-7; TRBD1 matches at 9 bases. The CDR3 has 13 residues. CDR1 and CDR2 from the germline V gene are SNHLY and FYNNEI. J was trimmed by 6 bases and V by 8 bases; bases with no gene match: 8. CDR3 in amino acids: CASSQGQGLEQYF. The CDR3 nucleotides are TGTGCCAGCTCTCAAGGACAGGGGCTCGAGCAGTACTTC.

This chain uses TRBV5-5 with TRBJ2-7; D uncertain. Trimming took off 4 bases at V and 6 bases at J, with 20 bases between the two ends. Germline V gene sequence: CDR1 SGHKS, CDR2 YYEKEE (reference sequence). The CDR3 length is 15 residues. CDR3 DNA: TGTGCCAGCAGCCGAGGCTGGGGATCCTCGGGCGAGCAGTACTTC. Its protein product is CASSRGWGSSGEQYF.

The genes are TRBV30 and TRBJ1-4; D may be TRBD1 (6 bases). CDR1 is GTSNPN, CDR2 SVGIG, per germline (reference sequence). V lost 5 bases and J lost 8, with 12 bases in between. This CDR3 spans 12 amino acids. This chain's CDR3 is CAWGGRGEKLFF. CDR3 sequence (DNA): TGTGCCTGGGGGGGCAGGGGAGAAAAACTGTTTTTT.

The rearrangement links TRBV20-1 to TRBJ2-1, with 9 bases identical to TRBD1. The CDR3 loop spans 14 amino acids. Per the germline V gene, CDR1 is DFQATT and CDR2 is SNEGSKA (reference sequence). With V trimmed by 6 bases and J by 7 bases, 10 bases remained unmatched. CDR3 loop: CSATSGTGYNEQFF. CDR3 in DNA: TGCAGTGCAACATCCGGGACAGGGTATAATGAGCAGTTCTTC.

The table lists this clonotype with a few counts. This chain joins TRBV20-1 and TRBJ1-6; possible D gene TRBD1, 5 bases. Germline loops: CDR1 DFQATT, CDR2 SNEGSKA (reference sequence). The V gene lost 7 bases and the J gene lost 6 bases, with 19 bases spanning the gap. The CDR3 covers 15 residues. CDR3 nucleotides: TGCAGTGTGTCAAGGGGCACCGCAAGTAATTCACCCCTCCACTTT. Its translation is CSVSRGTASNSPLHF.

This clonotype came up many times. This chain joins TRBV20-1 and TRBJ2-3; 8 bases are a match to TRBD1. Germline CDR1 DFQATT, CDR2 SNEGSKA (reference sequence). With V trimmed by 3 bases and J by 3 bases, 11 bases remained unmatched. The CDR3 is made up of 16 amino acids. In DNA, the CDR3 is TGCAGTGCTAGTAGGGCAGGACAGGGAAAGACAGATACGCAGTATTTT. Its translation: CSASRAGQGKTDTQYF.